A single T cell receptor (beta chain) is shown here with its context. The PCR had 60 Vbeta and 13 Jbeta primers. The data were produced by immunoSEQ multiplex PCR, yet TCRdb's version contains in-frame clones alone and is incomplete. The repertoire consists of 100,000 to 150,000 clones, with about two thirds occurring once and the leading ten covering less than 5%. These data are taken from a study of cytomegalovirus exposure and HLA in healthy donors. This CDR3 is built from 16 residues. Germline V gene data show CDR1 as MDHEN and CDR2 as SYDVKM. V lost 2 bases to trimming and J lost 0 bases, with 13 bases between them.

This TCR derives from a man between 50 and 59 years old in good health and CMV-seropositive. The specimen was PBMCs. The chain uses TRBV28 and TRBJ1-1; tentative D call: TRBD1 (6 bases). The CDR3 is CASSLRGGPMNTEAFF. For the CDR3, the DNA is TGTGCCAGCAGTTTAAGGGGGGGGCCAATGAACACTGAAGCTTTCTTT.